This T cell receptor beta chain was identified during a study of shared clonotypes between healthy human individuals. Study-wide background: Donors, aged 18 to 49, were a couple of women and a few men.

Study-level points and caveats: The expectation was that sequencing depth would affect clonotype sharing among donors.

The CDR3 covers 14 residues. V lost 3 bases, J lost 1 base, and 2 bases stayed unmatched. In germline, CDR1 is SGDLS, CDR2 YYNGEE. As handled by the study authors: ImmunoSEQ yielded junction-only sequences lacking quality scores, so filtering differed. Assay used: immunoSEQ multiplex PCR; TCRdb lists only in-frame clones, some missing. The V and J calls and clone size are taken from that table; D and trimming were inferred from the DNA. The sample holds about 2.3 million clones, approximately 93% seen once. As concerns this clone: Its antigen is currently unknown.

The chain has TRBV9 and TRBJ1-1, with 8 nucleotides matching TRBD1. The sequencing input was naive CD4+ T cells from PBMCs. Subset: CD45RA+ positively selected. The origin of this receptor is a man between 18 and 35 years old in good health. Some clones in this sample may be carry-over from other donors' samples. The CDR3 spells CASSATGENTEAFF. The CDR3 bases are TGTGCCAGCAGCGCGACAGGGGAGAACACTGAAGCTTTCTTT.